Presented here are 14 T cell receptor beta chains from one specimen sequenced in a study of T cells in Graves' hyperthyroidism and ophthalmopathy. Amplification yielded TCR beta CDR3 regions, with RNA transcripts as the source. The TCR CDR3 was amplified in a first-round RT-PCR using the HTBI primer set. Via MiXCR, TCRdb re-called the multiplex PCR reads, giving one row per CDR3 protein. The table includes a few hundred thousand distinct CDR3 sequences, around 17% detected once. The sequencing sample was made of blood. All receptors derive from a woman aged 50 to 60 with Graves' hyperthyroidism.

This clonotype came up many times. The rearrangement links TRBV20-1 to TRBJ2-1; 8 bases are shared with TRBD1. The CDR3 is 14 residues long. J gave up 6 bases and V 5 bases, and 9 bases lay outside the gene matches. The V gene's germline CDR1 is DFQATT and CDR2 SNEGSKA (reference sequence). CDR3 DNA sequence: TGCAGTGCTCGGACAGGGAGGTATGGCAATGAGCAGTTCTTC. Encoded protein: CSARTGRYGNEQFF.

This clonotype turned up a few times. J is TRBJ1-2 and V is TRBV5-4; unclear D gene. Germline V gene lookup returns CDR1 SGHNT and CDR2 YYREEE (reference sequence). Trimming took off 1 base at V and 3 bases at J, with 10 bases between the two ends. The CDR3 has 14 residues. CDR3 sequence (DNA): TGTGCCAGCAGCTTGTACCCGGGCGACTATGGCTACACCTTC. This gives the protein CASSLYPGDYGYTF.

The rearrangement joins TRBV7-3 to TRBJ2-1, with 7 bases identical to TRBD2. The CDR3 totals 15 residues. V lost 4 bases to trimming and J lost 4 bases; unmatched junction nucleotides: 7. CDR1 is SGHTA and CDR2 is FQGTGA in the germline V gene. CDR3 DNA: TGTGCCAGCAGCTATGGTGCTAGCGGATACAATGAGCAGTTCTTC. This sequence encodes CASSYGASGYNEQFF.

This rearrangement joins TRBV25-1 to TRBJ2-5; perhaps TRBD2 as D (6 bases). Germline CDR1 MGHDK, CDR2 SYGVNS. The CDR3 is 16 amino acids. The ends were cut back, 6 bases at V and 1 base at J, with 18 bases in the middle. The CDR3 loop reads CASSGIGSGLQETQYF. The CDR3 DNA reads TGTGCCAGCAGCGGGATCGGTAGCGGACTCCAAGAGACCCAGTACTTC.

V gene TRBV19 combines with J gene TRBJ1-1; no firm D call. Trimming stripped 3 bases from V and 3 bases from J, with 17 bases between. CDR3 length: 16 amino acids. Germline V gene sequence: CDR1 LNHDA, CDR2 SQIVND (reference sequence). The chain's CDR3 is CASSIFFPGVDTEAFF. The DNA of the CDR3 is TGTGCCAGTAGTATTTTCTTCCCCGGGGTCGACACTGAAGCTTTCTTT.

A few counts support this clonotype. This chain uses TRBV14 with TRBJ1-2; D gene uncertain. The CDR3 sequence is 16 residues long. V lost 4 bases, J lost 1 base, and 16 bases lay in between. The germline V gene has CDR1 SGHDN and CDR2 FVKESK. Here the CDR3 reads CASSRVGGPNNYGYTF. In DNA form, the CDR3 reads TGTGCCAGCAGCCGGGTTGGAGGCCCCAATAACTATGGCTACACCTTC. Full variable domain (rest looked up from reference TRBV14 and TRBJ1-2): EAGVTQFPSHSVIEKGQTVTLRCDPISGHDNLYWYRRVMGKEIKFLLHFVKESKQDESGMPNNRFLAERTGGTYSTLKVQPAELEDSGVYFCASSRVGGPNNYGYTFGSGTRLTVV.

The J gene is TRBJ2-1, the V gene TRBV9; TRBD2 matches 9 bases. CDR1 is SGDLS and CDR2 is YYNGEE in the germline V gene. The CDR3 extends over 14 amino acids. After removal of 4 bases from V and 6 bases from J, the junction contained 5 bases not matched to a gene. CDR3 DNA sequence: TGTGCCAGCAGCCTATCTAGCGGGGTCAATGAGCAGTTCTTC. Its protein product is CASSLSSGVNEQFF.

There are a few counts of this clonotype. The CDR3 DNA sequence: TGTGCCAGCAGCGTAGGAGGGGGCTCCTCTGGGGCCAACGTCCTGACTTTC. Translating it yields CASSVGGGSSGANVLTF. The J gene is TRBJ2-6, the V gene TRBV9; 7 bases map to TRBD1. The CDR3 length is 17 residues. Germline values: CDR1 SGDLS, CDR2 YYNGEE. V shed 0 bases, J shed 0 bases, and the junction held 3 bases outside the gene matches.

This clonotype was found many times. This chain connects TRBV12-3 or TRBV12-4 to TRBJ1-2; D is possibly TRBD1 (5 bases). The CDR3 is 13 residues long. The ends were cut back, 3 bases at V and 1 base at J, with 6 bases in the middle. The CDR3 loop is CASSLQGNYGYTF. The CDR3 nucleotides are TGTGCCAGCAGTTTGCAGGGTAACTATGGCTACACCTTC.

This clonotype was seen ten or more times. The chain employs TRBV12-3 or TRBV12-4 and TRBJ2-3, with D perhaps matching TRBD1 (6 bases). This CDR3 has 15 residues. V lost 7 bases to trimming and J lost 4 bases, with 18 bases between them. The CDR3 DNA follows: TGTGCCAGCACCCCTCCCCCAGGGGTGGCAGATACGCAGTATTTT. Translation gives CASTPPPGVADTQYF.

The rearrangement uses TRBV9 and TRBJ1-5, with D uncertain. The V gene lost 0 bases and the J gene lost 4 bases, with 5 bases spanning the gap. Germline V gene sequence: CDR1 SGDLS, CDR2 YYNGEE. There are 13 residues in the CDR3. CDR3 bases: TGTGCCAGCAGCGTAGCACCGAATCAGCCCCAGCATTTT. Its translation is CASSVAPNQPQHF.

This chain links TRBV6-2 or TRBV6-3 with TRBJ1-1; D may be TRBD1 (6 bases). The CDR3 is 13 residues long. Trimming took off 6 bases at V and 3 bases at J, with 11 bases between the two ends. Germline assignment: CDR1 MNHEY and CDR2 SVGEGT. The CDR3 region is CASRGTSYTEAFF. The CDR3 DNA sequence: TGTGCCAGCAGGGGGACATCGTACACTGAAGCTTTCTTT.

This clonotype was seen at least ten times. V and J are TRBV2 and TRBJ1-5; 8 nucleotides match TRBD1. The germline V gene has CDR1 SNHLY and CDR2 FYNNEI. V trimming: 10 bases; J trimming: 0 bases; junction bases outside the gene matches: 8. This CDR3 region has 15 residues. CDR3 sequence reads: CAISTGAFSNQPQHF. CDR3 sequence (DNA): TGTGCCATCTCGACAGGGGCGTTTAGCAATCAGCCCCAGCATTTT.

The chain couples TRBV12-3 or TRBV12-4 to TRBJ2-1, with 13 bases aligning to TRBD2. This CDR3 has 17 amino acids. Trimming cost V 1 base and J 6 bases; bases outside gene matches: 6. The CDR3 loop is CASSLGGLAGVSNEQFF. CDR3 nucleotide sequence: TGTGCCAGCAGTTTAGGCGGACTAGCGGGAGTTAGCAATGAGCAGTTCTTC.